Following are 22 T cell receptor beta chains from one sample sequenced in a study of cytomegalovirus exposure and HLA in healthy donors. PCR involved 60 Vbeta and 13 Jbeta primers. The method was immunoSEQ multiplex PCR; TCRdb's version includes in-frame clones alone and lacks a portion of them. The data contain about 150,000 clones, about three fifths of them seen just once; the ten biggest clones take up around 1.8%. Specimen: PBMCs. The origin of the receptors is a male donor in good health and CMV-seronegative.

This clone was counted between two and nine times. V usage is TRBV7-2 and J usage is TRBJ2-5; 8 nucleotides agree with TRBD2. The last part of the DNA fits TRBJ2-7 better; the J call may be wrong. Germline loops: CDR1 SGHTA, CDR2 FQGNSA. This CDR3 region has 19 residues. The DNA of the CDR3 is TGTGCCAGCAGCTTAGCTTTGGGACTAGACCACATTTTCACCTACGAGCAGTACTTC. Residues: CASSLALGLDHIFTYEQYF.

As concerns this clone: Other DNA sequences in the sample encode the same CDR3. The chain joins TRBV18 to TRBJ2-6; D gene uncertain. CDR3 length: 16 amino acids. V shed 3 bases and J shed 1 base, with 10 bases lying between them. Germline V gives CDR1 KGHSH, CDR2 LQKENI. The CDR3 sequence: CASSPVSASGANVLTF. The DNA of the CDR3 is TGTGCCAGCTCACCGGTGAGCGCATCTGGGGCCAACGTCCTGACTTTC.

This chain uses TRBV4-1 with TRBJ2-1; TRBD1 agrees at 9 bases. V was clipped by 4 bases and J by 7 bases; unmatched bases: 5. This CDR3 is 14 amino acids long. Per the germline V gene, CDR1 is MGHRA and CDR2 is YSYEKL. CDR3 DNA sequence: TGCGCCAGCAGCCGGGACAGGGATATTAATGAGCAGTTCTTC. This codes for CASSRDRDINEQFF.

The rearrangement joins TRBV29-1 to TRBJ1-1; possibly TRBD1 for D (5 bases). CDR1 is SQVTM and CDR2 is ANQGSEA in the germline V gene. V lost 4 bases and J 4 bases, leaving 13 bases between the germline ends. This CDR3 has 13 residues. DNA for the CDR3: TGCAGCGTTGGGCGGGACGGAGGCACTGAAGCTTTCTTT. It yields the protein CSVGRDGGTEAFF. Supplemented by reference TRBV29-1 and TRBJ1-1, the full variable domain reads SAVISQKPSRDICQRGTSLTIQCQVDSQVTMMFWYRQQPGQSLTLIATANQGSEATYESGFVIDKFPISRPNLTFSTLTVSNMSPEDSSIYLCSVGRDGGTEAFFGQGTRLTVV.

The chain combines TRBV23-1 with TRBJ1-2, with 9 bases that match TRBD1. TRBV23-1 carries the ORF label, with uncertain function. This CDR3 spans 15 amino acids. Trimming took 5 bases from V and 4 from J; bases not matched to a gene: 8. The CDR3 DNA follows: TGCGCCAGCAGTGGCCTTGGGACAGGGACCTATGGCTACACCTTC. Translation gives CASSGLGTGTYGYTF.

In its sample, this clone was seen once. The rearrangement uses TRBV27 and TRBJ2-1; 7 nucleotides align to TRBD2. CDR1 is MNHEY, CDR2 SMNVEV, per germline (reference sequence). J gave up 3 bases and V 4 bases, and 12 bases lay outside the gene matches. The CDR3 contains 17 residues. CDR3 residues: CASSWGIGGDLYNEQFF. CDR3 DNA: TGTGCCAGCAGTTGGGGGATTGGGGGGGACCTCTACAATGAGCAGTTCTTC.

This rearrangement joins TRBV30 to TRBJ2-5; D call uncertain. Judging by the DNA end, TRBJ2-7 fits better; the J call may be wrong. The CDR3 runs to 12 residues. Germline V gene sequence: CDR1 GTSNPN, CDR2 SVGIG (reference sequence). Here the CDR3 DNA reads TGTGCCTGGAGTTCGGGTGCCTACGAGCAGTACTTC. Its protein is CAWSSGAYEQYF.

The chain carries TRBV2 and TRBJ2-2, with 7 bases aligning to TRBD1. CDR1 and CDR2 (germline): SNHLY, FYNNEI. This CDR3 comprises 14 residues. J gave up 0 bases and V 6 bases, and 1 base lay outside the gene matches. In nucleotides, the CDR3 is TGTGCCAGCAGGGGGACAGCGAACACCGGGGAGCTGTTTTTT. Amino acid sequence: CASRGTANTGELFF.

The chain recombines TRBV6-1 with TRBJ1-1, with D unresolved. The CDR3 is 10 amino acids. Per germline, CDR1 MNHNS and CDR2 SASEGT. Between the trimmed V and J ends, which lost 5 bases and 6 bases, there was a span of 4 bases. CDR3 region: CASSSSEAFF. The DNA of the CDR3 is TGTGCCAGCAGTTCCTCTGAAGCTTTCTTT.

About this clone itself: Its ends do not fully match the called genes, so a read error is possible. The V and J genes are TRBV6-1 and TRBJ2-5; a possible D gene is TRBD1 (5 bases). The CDR3 loop spans 13 amino acids. Germline V gene lookup returns CDR1 MNHNS and CDR2 SASEGT. CDR3 loop: CASSAGLQGTQYF. CDR3 in DNA: TGTGCCAGCAGTGCAGGGTTGCAAGGGACCCAGTACTTC.

CDR3 DNA: TGTGCCAGCAGCCAAGCCTCTATCGGGGGGGAGCAGTTCTTC. Translation gives CASSQASIGGEQFF. The chain is built from TRBV14 and TRBJ2-1; 7 bases line up with TRBD2. Germline lookup yields CDR1 SGHDN and CDR2 FVKESK. V lost 1 base, J lost 10 bases, and 7 bases stayed unmatched. The CDR3 contains 14 residues.

The chain employs TRBV27 and TRBJ2-5; 8 bases align to TRBD2. This CDR3 is 16 amino acids long. With 5 bases clipped from V and 2 bases from J, the junction kept 10 bases outside the gene matches. The germline CDR1 and CDR2 sequences are MNHEY and SMNVEV (reference sequence). The CDR3, as DNA: TGTGCCAGCAGTCCCCGACCGGGGGGGGAGCAAGAGACCCAGTACTTC. Protein product: CASSPRPGGEQETQYF.

This clone turned up a few times. V usage is TRBV6-4 and J usage is TRBJ1-1; D is undetermined. The length of the CDR3 is 14 residues. The V end was cut by 0 bases, the J end by 1 base, with 6 bases between. Germline V gene data show CDR1 as MRHNA and CDR2 as SNTAGT. The CDR3 DNA reads TGTGCCAGCAGTGACTCGAACAGGAACACTGAAGCTTTCTTT. It specifies CASSDSNRNTEAFF.

Details on this clone: One end of the junction does not line up with germline, which may come from a read error. This rearrangement joins TRBV19 to TRBJ1-5, with D possibly matching TRBD1 (6 bases). The CDR3 length is 15 residues. CDR1 and CDR2 (germline): LNHDA, SQIVND (reference sequence). In nucleotides, the CDR3 is TGTGCCAGTACCGGGGACACGGACGGCAATCAGTCCCAGCATTTT. Amino acids: CASTGDTDGNQSQHF.

The rearrangement uses TRBV19 and TRBJ1-2; 10 nucleotides line up with TRBD1. Germline values: CDR1 LNHDA, CDR2 SQIVND (reference sequence). After removal of 1 base from V and 4 bases from J, the junction contained 6 bases not matched to a gene. This CDR3 region has 16 residues. CDR3 region: CASSIVLGQGIYGYTF. CDR3 DNA: TGTGCCAGTAGTATAGTTTTGGGACAGGGGATCTATGGCTACACCTTC.

V and J are TRBV10-3 and TRBJ1-2; 9 bases match TRBD1. CDR3 length: 14 residues. CDR1 is ENHRY and CDR2 is SYGVKD in the germline V gene. The ends lost 11 bases at V and 2 bases at J; junction bases unmatched: 9. CDR3 residues: CAVVPGQGNYGYTF. The CDR3 DNA reads as TGTGCCGTCGTCCCGGGACAGGGAAACTATGGCTACACCTTC.

This rearrangement joins TRBV7-2 to TRBJ2-3; the match to TRBD2 covers 13 bases. Germline CDR1 is SGHTA and CDR2 is FQGNSA. The CDR3 loop spans 14 amino acids. With V trimmed by 6 bases and J by 7 bases, 4 bases remained unmatched. DNA of the CDR3: TGTGCCAGCAGGCGACTAGCGGGGGGTTATACGCAGTATTTT. It specifies CASRRLAGGYTQYF. The full variable domain, rest sourced from reference TRBV7-2 and TRBJ2-3, is GAGVSQSPSNKVTEKGKDVELRCDPISGHTALYWYRQSLGQGLEFLIYFQGNSAPDKSGLPSDRFSAERTGGSVSTLTIQRTQQEDSAVYLCASRRLAGGYTQYFGPGTRLTVL.

This clone was recorded once. The CDR3 nucleotides read TGTGCCAGCAGTTCAGTCCTCAGGGTTGCCTACGAGCAGTACTTC. Translated, it gives CASSSVLRVAYEQYF. The rearrangement uses TRBV28 and TRBJ2-7, with D perhaps matching TRBD1 (5 bases). V lost 4 bases and J lost 2, with 15 bases in between. This CDR3 contains 15 residues. Looked up from germline, CDR1 is MDHEN and CDR2 is SYDVKM.

This rearrangement joins TRBV18 to TRBJ2-1; D is ambiguous. Germline loops: CDR1 KGHSH, CDR2 LQKENI. This CDR3 has 15 amino acids. The ends were cut back, 2 bases at V and 3 bases at J, with 11 bases in the middle. The CDR3 DNA reads as TGTGCCAGCTCACCATCTCAGGCACTCTACAATGAGCAGTTCTTC. Residues: CASSPSQALYNEQFF. Full variable domain (missing parts from reference TRBV18 and TRBJ2-1): NAGVMQNPRHLVRRRGQEARLRCSPMKGHSHVYWYRQLPEEGLKFMVYLQKENIIDESGMPKERFSAEFPKEGPSILRIQQVVRGDSAAYFCASSPSQALYNEQFFGPGTRLTVL.

This clone has just a few counts. The gene calls are TRBV6-5 and TRBJ2-7; 8 nucleotides match TRBD2. J gave up 2 bases and V 7 bases, and 7 bases lay outside the gene matches. Per the germline V gene, CDR1 is MNHEY and CDR2 is SVGAGI. The CDR3 runs 14 residues. CDR3 sequence (DNA): TGTGCCAGCACTACCCGGGAGGGGACCTACGAGCAGTACTTC. Residues: CASTTREGTYEQYF.

The chain links TRBV4-3 to TRBJ2-2; the match to TRBD1 covers 9 bases. The CDR3 contains 16 residues. V lost 2 bases to trimming and J lost 0 bases; unmatched junction nucleotides: 1. Germline assignment: CDR1 LGHNA and CDR2 YSLEER. Here the CDR3 DNA reads TGCGCCAGCAGCCAAACAGGGGGCCCGAACACCGGGGAGCTGTTTTTT. The encoded protein is CASSQTGGPNTGELFF.

V gene TRBV9 combines with J gene TRBJ2-2, with D maybe TRBD1 (6 bases). V lost 4 bases to trimming and J lost 4 bases, with 17 bases between them. The germline V gene has CDR1 SGDLS and CDR2 YYNGEE. The CDR3 is 16 residues long. The CDR3 sequence is CASSPGVLKGTGELFF. CDR3 nucleotide sequence: TGTGCCAGCAGCCCAGGGGTTCTCAAGGGCACCGGGGAGCTGTTTTTT.